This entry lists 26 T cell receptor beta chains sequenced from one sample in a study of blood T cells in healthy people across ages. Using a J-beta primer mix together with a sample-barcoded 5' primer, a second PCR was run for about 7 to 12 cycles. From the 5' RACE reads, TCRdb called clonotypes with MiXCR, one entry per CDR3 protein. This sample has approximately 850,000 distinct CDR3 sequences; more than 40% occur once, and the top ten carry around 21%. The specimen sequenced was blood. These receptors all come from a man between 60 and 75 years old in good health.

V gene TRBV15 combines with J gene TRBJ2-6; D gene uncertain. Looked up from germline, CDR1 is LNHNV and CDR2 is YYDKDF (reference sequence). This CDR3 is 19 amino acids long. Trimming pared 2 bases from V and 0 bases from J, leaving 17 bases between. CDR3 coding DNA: TGTGCCACCAGCAGATCCTGGGTTGCCCTACTCTCTGGGGCCAACGTCCTGACTTTC. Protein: CATSRSWVALLSGANVLTF.

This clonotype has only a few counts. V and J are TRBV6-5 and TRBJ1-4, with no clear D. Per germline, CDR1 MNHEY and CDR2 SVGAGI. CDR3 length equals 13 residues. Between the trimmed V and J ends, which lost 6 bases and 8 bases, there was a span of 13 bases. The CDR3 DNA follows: TGTGCCAGCAGCCGGGCGGGTGGCGAAAAACTGTTTTTT. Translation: CASSRAGGEKLFF.

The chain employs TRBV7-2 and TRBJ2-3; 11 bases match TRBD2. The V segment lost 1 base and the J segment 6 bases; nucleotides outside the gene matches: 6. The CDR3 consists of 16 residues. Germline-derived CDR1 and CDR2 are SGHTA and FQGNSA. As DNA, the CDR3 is TGTGCCAGCAGCTTAGAGGCTAGCGGGGGGAGGGATACGCAGTATTTT. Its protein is CASSLEASGGRDTQYF.

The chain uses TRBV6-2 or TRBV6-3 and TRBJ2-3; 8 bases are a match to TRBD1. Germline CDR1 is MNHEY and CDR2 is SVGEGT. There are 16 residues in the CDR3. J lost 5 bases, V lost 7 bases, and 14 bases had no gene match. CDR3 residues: CASKPGTGRQGDTQYF. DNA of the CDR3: TGTGCCAGCAAACCCGGGACAGGACGTCAGGGAGATACGCAGTATTTT.

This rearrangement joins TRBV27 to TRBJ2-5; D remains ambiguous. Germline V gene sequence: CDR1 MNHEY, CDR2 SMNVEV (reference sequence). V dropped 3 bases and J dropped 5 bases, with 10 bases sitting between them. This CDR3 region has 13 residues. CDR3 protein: CASSFRILETQYF. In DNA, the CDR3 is TGTGCCAGCAGTTTTAGGATTCTGGAGACCCAGTACTTC.

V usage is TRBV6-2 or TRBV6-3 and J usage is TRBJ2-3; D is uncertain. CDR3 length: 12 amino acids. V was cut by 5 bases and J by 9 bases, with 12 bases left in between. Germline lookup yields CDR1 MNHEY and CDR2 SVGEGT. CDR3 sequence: CASSKTATTQYF. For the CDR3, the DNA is TGTGCCAGCAGTAAAACAGCTACCACGCAGTATTTT.

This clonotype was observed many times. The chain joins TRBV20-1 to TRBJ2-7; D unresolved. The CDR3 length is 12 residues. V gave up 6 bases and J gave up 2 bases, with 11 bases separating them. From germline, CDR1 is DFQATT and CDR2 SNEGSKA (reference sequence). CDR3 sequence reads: CSAEGAPYEQYF. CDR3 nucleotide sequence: TGCAGTGCAGAAGGAGCACCCTACGAGCAGTACTTC.

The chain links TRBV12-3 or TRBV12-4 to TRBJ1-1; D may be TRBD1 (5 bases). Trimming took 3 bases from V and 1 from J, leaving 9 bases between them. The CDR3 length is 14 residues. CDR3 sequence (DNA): TGTGCCAGCAGTTTTCAGGGATCGAACACTGAAGCTTTCTTT. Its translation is CASSFQGSNTEAFF.

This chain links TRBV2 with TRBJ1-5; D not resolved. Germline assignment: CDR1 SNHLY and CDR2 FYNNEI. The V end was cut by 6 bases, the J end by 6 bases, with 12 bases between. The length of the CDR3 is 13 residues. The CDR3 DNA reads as TGTGCCAGCAGGAAAGAAGAAGGTCAGCCCCAGCATTTT. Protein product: CASRKEEGQPQHF.

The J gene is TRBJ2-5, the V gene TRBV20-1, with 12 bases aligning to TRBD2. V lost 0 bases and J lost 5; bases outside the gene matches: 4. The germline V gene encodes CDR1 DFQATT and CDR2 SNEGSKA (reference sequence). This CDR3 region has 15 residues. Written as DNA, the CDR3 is TGCAGTGCTAGAGAATCTAGCGGGGGGGATGAGACCCAGTACTTC. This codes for CSARESSGGDETQYF.

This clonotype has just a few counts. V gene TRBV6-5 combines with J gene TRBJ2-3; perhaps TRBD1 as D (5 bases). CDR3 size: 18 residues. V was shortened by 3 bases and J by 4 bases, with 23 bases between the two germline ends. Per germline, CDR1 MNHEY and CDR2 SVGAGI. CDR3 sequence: CASSYGLASALGPDTQYF. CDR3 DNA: TGTGCCAGCAGTTATGGGTTAGCTTCTGCCTTGGGGCCAGATACGCAGTATTTT.

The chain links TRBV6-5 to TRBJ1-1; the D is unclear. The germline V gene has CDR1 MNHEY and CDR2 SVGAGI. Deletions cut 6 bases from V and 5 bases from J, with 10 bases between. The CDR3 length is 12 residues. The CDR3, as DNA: TGTGCCAGCAGCCCTCCAGGAACTGAAGCTTTCTTT. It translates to CASSPPGTEAFF.

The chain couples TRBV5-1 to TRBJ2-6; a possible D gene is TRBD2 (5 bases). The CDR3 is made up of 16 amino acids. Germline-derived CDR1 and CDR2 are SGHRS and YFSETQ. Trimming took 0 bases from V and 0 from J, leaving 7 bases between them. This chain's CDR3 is CASSLVAISGANVLTF. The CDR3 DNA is TGCGCCAGCAGCTTGGTAGCGATCTCTGGGGCCAACGTCCTGACTTTC.

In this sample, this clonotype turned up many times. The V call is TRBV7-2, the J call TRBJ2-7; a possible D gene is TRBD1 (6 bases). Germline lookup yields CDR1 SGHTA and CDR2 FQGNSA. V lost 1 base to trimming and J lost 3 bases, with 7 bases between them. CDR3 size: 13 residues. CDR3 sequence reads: CASSLGTVYEQYF. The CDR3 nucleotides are TGTGCCAGCAGCTTAGGGACAGTCTACGAGCAGTACTTC. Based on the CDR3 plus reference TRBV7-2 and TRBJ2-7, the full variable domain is GAGVSQSPSNKVTEKGKDVELRCDPISGHTALYWYRQSLGQGLEFLIYFQGNSAPDKSGLPSDRFSAERTGGSVSTLTIQRTQQEDSAVYLCASSLGTVYEQYFGPGTRLTVT.

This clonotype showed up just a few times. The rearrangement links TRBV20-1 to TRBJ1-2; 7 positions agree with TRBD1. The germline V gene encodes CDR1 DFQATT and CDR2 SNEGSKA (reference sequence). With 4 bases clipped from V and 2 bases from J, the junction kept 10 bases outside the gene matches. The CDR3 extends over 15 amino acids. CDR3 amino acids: CSAMIAKQGNYGYTF. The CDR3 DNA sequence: TGCAGTGCTATGATCGCCAAACAGGGGAACTATGGCTACACCTTC.

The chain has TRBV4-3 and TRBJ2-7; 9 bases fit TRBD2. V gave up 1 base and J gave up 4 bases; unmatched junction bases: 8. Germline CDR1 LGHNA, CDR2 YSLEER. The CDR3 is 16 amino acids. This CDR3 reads CASSQGALAGPYEQYF. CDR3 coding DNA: TGCGCCAGCAGCCAAGGGGCTCTAGCGGGGCCTTACGAGCAGTACTTC.

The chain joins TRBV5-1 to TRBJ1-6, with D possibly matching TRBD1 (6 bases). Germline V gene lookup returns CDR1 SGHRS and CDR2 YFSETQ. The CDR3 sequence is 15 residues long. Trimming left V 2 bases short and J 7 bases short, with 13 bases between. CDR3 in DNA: TGCGCCAGCAGCTTAGGGGGTACGGAGAATTCACCCCTCCACTTT. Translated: CASSLGGTENSPLHF.

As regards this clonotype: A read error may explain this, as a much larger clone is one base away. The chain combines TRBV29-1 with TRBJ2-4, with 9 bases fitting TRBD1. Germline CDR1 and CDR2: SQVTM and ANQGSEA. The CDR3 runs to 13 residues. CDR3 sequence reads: CSVEGQGLYGQYF. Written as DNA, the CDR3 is TGCAGCGTGGAAGGACAGGGGCTTTACGGGCAGTACTTC.

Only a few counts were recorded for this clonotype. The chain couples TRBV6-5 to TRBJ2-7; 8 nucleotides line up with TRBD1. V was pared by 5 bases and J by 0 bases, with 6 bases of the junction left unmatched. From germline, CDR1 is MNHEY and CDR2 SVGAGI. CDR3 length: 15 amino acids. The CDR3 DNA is TGTGCCAGCAGTCCCGACAGGGGACTCTCCTACGAGCAGTACTTC. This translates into CASSPDRGLSYEQYF.

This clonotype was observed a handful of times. This CDR3 is CASSLGVRDRGNNEQFF. CDR3 bases: TGCGCCAGCAGCTTAGGAGTTAGGGACAGGGGGAATAATGAGCAGTTCTTC. V is TRBV5-1 and J is TRBJ2-1; 11 positions agree with TRBD1. In germline, CDR1 is SGHRS, CDR2 YFSETQ. The trim removed 2 bases at V and 7 bases at J, leaving 11 bases unmatched. The CDR3 is 17 amino acids. Drawing the rest from reference TRBV5-1 and TRBJ2-1, the complete variable domain is KAGVTQTPRYLIKTRGQQVTLSCSPISGHRSVSWYQQTPGQGLQFLFEYFSETQRNKGNFPGRFSGRQFSNSRSEMNVSTLELGDSALYLCASSLGVRDRGNNEQFFGPGTRLTVL.

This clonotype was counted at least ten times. CDR3: CASSLGGRPRAFF. The CDR3 nucleotides are TGTGCCAGCAGCTTAGGGGGCAGACCTCGAGCTTTCTTT. The V gene is TRBV11-3, the J gene TRBJ1-1; possibly TRBD1 for D (5 bases). The germline CDR1 and CDR2 sequences are SGHNT and YENEEA. Between the trimmed V and J ends, which lost 1 base and 10 bases, there was a span of 13 bases. The CDR3 has 13 amino acids.

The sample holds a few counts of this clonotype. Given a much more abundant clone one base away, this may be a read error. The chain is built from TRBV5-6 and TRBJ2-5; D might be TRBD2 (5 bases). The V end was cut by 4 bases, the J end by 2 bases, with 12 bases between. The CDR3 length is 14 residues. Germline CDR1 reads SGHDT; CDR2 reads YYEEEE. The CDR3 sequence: CASSVAGRQETQYF. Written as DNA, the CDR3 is TGTGCCAGCAGCGTGGCGGGCCGGCAAGAGACCCAGTACTTC.

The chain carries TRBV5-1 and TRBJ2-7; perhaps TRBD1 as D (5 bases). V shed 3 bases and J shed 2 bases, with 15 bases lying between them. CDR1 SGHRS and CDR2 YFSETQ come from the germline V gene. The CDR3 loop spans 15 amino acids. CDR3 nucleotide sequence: TGCGCCAGCAGCTCGGGTCCAGGGAAAACCTACGAGCAGTACTTC. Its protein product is CASSSGPGKTYEQYF.

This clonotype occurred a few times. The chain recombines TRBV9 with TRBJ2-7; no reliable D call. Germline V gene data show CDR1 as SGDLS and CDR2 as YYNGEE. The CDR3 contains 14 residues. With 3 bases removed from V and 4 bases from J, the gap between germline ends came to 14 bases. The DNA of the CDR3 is TGTGCCAGCAGCGCCGGACCCCCTCCTTACGAGCAGTACTTC. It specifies CASSAGPPPYEQYF.

The CDR3 region has the DNA TGTGCCAGCAGTTACCCGACAGGGGGGCAGGGTGAGCAGTTCTTC. It codes for CASSYPTGGQGEQFF. This chain uses TRBV6-5 with TRBJ2-1, with 9 bases that match TRBD1. With V trimmed by 2 bases and J by 9 bases, 8 bases remained unmatched. Germline-derived CDR1 and CDR2 are MNHEY and SVGAGI. This CDR3 region has 15 residues.

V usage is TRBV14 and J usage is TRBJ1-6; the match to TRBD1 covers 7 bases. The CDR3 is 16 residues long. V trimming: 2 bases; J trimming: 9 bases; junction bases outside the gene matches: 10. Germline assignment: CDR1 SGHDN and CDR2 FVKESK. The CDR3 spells CASSQIRSGGASPLHF. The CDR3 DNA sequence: TGTGCCAGCAGCCAAATCCGATCAGGGGGAGCTTCACCCCTCCACTTT. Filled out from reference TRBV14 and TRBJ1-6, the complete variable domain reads EAGVTQFPSHSVIEKGQTVTLRCDPISGHDNLYWYRRVMGKEIKFLLHFVKESKQDESGMPNNRFLAERTGGTYSTLKVQPAELEDSGVYFCASSQIRSGGASPLHFGNGTRLTVT.